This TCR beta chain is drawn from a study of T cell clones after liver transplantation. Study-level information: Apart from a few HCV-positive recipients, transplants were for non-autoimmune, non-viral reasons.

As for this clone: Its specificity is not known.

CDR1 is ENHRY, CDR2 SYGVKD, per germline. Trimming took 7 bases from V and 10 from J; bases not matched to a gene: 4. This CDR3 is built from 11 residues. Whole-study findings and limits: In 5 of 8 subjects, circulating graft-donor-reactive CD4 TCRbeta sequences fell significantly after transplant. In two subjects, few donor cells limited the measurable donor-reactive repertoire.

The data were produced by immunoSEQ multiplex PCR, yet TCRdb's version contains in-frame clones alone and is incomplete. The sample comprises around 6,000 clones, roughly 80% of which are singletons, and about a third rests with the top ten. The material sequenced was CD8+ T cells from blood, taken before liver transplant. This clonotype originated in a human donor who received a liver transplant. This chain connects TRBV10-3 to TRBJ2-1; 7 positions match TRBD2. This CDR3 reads CAIMGRAEQFF. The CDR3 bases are TGTGCCATCATGGGGAGGGCGGAGCAGTTCTTC.